One sample yielded the 14 T cell receptor beta chains listed below, sequenced in a study of CD8 T cell repertoires and HIV-1 epitope variants. Data came from immunoSEQ multiplex PCR; TCRdb stores just in-frame clones and leaves some out. In the table there are some 100,000 clones, around 75% of which are singletons. The sequenced sample consisted of uncultured baseline CD8+ T cells from peripheral blood mononuclear cells (PBMCs). All receptors derive from a male donor with HIV.

V usage is TRBV7-8 and J usage is TRBJ2-3, with D hard to call. The ends were cut back, 2 bases at V and 4 bases at J, with 13 bases in the middle. Germline assignment: CDR1 SGHVS and CDR2 FQNEAQ. The CDR3 sequence is 15 residues long. For the CDR3, the DNA is TGTGCCAGCAGCTTATCAAAAGGGCTGCCAGATACGCAGTATTTT. Translating gives CASSLSKGLPDTQYF.

This clone was recorded once. This chain connects TRBV14 to TRBJ2-2; the D gene is possibly TRBD2 (5 bases). The CDR3 contains 14 residues. V was clipped by 4 bases and J by 3 bases, with 9 bases between them. CDR1 is SGHDN and CDR2 is FVKESK in the germline V gene. In DNA, the CDR3 is TGTGCCAGCAGCCGCATGAGGGACACCGGGGAGCTGTTTTTT. Amino acid sequence: CASSRMRDTGELFF.

This clone was seen only a few times. The V and J genes are TRBV6-5 and TRBJ1-6; a possible D gene is TRBD1 (5 bases). The V and J ends lost 2 bases and 7 bases respectively, with 9 bases between them. The CDR3 has 14 residues. The germline CDR1 and CDR2 sequences are MNHEY and SVGAGI. The CDR3 nucleotides are TGTGCCAGCAGTTACCAGGGAAAAAATTCACCCCTCCACTTT. This sequence encodes CASSYQGKNSPLHF.

The chain couples TRBV6-1 to TRBJ1-5, with D possibly TRBD1 on 6 matching bases. The CDR3 is made up of 16 amino acids. Germline V gives CDR1 MNHNS, CDR2 SASEGT. Deletions cut 1 base from V and 7 bases from J, with 17 bases between. CDR3 in amino acids: CASSEDPQGIFQPQHF. The DNA of the CDR3 is TGTGCCAGCAGTGAAGACCCTCAGGGGATATTCCAGCCCCAGCATTTT.

The genes are TRBV6-1 and TRBJ1-5; D ambiguous. CDR1 and CDR2 (germline): MNHNS, SASEGT. The CDR3 consists of 13 residues. Trimming removed 2 bases from V and 5 bases from J, with 7 bases in between. The CDR3 protein is CASSEIWDQPQHF. CDR3 DNA sequence: TGTGCCAGCAGTGAAATCTGGGATCAGCCCCAGCATTTT.

The rearrangement links TRBV5-1 to TRBJ1-2; no clear D. V lost 0 bases, J lost 0 bases, and 12 bases lay in between. The V gene's germline CDR1 is SGHRS and CDR2 YFSETQ. This CDR3 is 16 amino acids long. The CDR3 sequence is CASSLDSEGANYGYTF. CDR3 DNA sequence: TGCGCCAGCAGCTTGGACAGCGAGGGAGCTAACTATGGCTACACCTTC.

The V call is TRBV18, the J call TRBJ2-3; possible D gene TRBD1, 6 bases. Trimming removed 2 bases from V and 0 bases from J, with 9 bases in between. CDR1 and CDR2 (germline): KGHSH, LQKENI. The CDR3 extends over 15 amino acids. The CDR3 loop reads CASSPAGASTDTQYF. The CDR3 DNA reads TGTGCCAGCTCACCAGCAGGGGCTAGCACAGATACGCAGTATTTT.

This clone was seen a single time. J is TRBJ2-5 and V is TRBV7-9, with D tentatively TRBD2 (5 bases). V lost 5 bases, J lost 9 bases, and 22 bases lay in between. The length of the CDR3 is 15 residues. The germline CDR1 and CDR2 sequences are SEHNR and FQNEAQ (reference sequence). Here the CDR3 reads CASSPPFSGSWAQYF. As DNA, the CDR3 is TGTGCCAGCAGCCCACCCTTTTCGGGGTCATGGGCCCAGTACTTC. The variable domain in full, completed from reference TRBV7-9 and TRBJ2-5, reads DTGVSQNPRHKITKRGQNVTFRCDPISEHNRLYWYRQTLGQGPEFLTYFQNEAQLEKSRLLSDRFSAERPKGSFSTLEIQRTEQGDSAMYLCASSPPFSGSWAQYFGPGTRLLVL.

This clone was observed a few times. V is TRBV7-9 and J is TRBJ2-1, with TRBD1 matching 7 bases. The trim removed 3 bases at V and 5 bases at J, leaving 4 bases unmatched. Germline loops: CDR1 SEHNR, CDR2 FQNEAQ (reference sequence). CDR3 size: 14 residues. CDR3: CASSFQGQNNEQFF. The CDR3 DNA reads as TGTGCCAGCAGCTTCCAGGGACAGAACAATGAGCAGTTCTTC.

This clone appeared once. The V call is TRBV28, the J call TRBJ2-1; 7 bases align to TRBD2. This CDR3 has 14 amino acids. V was pared by 7 bases and J by 4 bases, with 7 bases of the junction left unmatched. Germline V gene sequence: CDR1 MDHEN, CDR2 SYDVKM. CDR3 protein: CASIGTILYNEQFF. DNA of the CDR3: TGTGCCAGCATCGGGACTATCCTATACAATGAGCAGTTCTTC.

The chain combines TRBV28 with TRBJ2-7, with 14 bases matching TRBD2. Per the germline V gene, CDR1 is MDHEN and CDR2 is SYDVKM. V was clipped by 3 bases and J by 5 bases; unmatched bases: 12. The CDR3 is 18 amino acids. This CDR3 is CASSFSGFGTSGSNEQYF. CDR3 coding DNA: TGTGCCAGCAGTTTCTCGGGGTTCGGGACTAGCGGGAGCAACGAGCAGTACTTC. Variable domain in full (rest from reference TRBV28 and TRBJ2-7): DVKVTQSSRYLVKRTGEKVFLECVQDMDHENMFWYRQDPGLGLRLIYFSYDVKMKEKGDIPEGYSVSREKKERFSLILESASTNQTSMYLCASSFSGFGTSGSNEQYFGPGTRLTVT.

The chain carries TRBV18 and TRBJ2-6; D is perhaps TRBD1 (5 bases). This CDR3 region has 19 residues. Germline CDR1 reads KGHSH; CDR2 reads LQKENI. Between the trimmed V and J ends, which lost 0 bases and 1 base, there was a span of 16 bases. The CDR3 sequence: CASSPPRIPGPSGANVLTF. In DNA, the CDR3 is TGTGCCAGCTCACCACCGAGGATTCCAGGGCCATCTGGGGCCAACGTCCTGACTTTC.

This clone showed up just a few times. The chain has TRBV10-3 and TRBJ1-5; no firm D call. In germline, CDR1 is ENHRY, CDR2 SYGVKD. The CDR3 runs 14 residues. Trimming left V 10 bases short and J 3 bases short, with 16 bases between. This chain's CDR3 is CATRGGNANQPQHF. In DNA, the CDR3 is TGTGCCACCCGAGGAGGGAATGCCAATCAGCCCCAGCATTTT.

This rearrangement joins TRBV5-1 to TRBJ2-3, with D unresolved. The CDR3 covers 14 residues. The germline CDR1 and CDR2 sequences are SGHRS and YFSETQ. V dropped 0 bases and J dropped 2 bases, with 7 bases sitting between them. The CDR3 nucleotides read TGCGCCAGCAGCTTGGGAGGCTTCACAGATACGCAGTATTTT. Residues: CASSLGGFTDTQYF.